What follows are 17 T cell receptor beta chains derived from one specimen sequenced in a study of monozygotic twins with inflammatory bowel disease. TCRdb re-called the 5' RACE reads; one entry per CDR3 protein, DNA not given. In total, the table holds under 150,000 distinct CDR3 sequences. The source material was blood. These receptors all come from a human donor with ulcerative colitis or Crohn's disease, or a healthy co-twin of an affected twin (not recorded which).

This chain uses TRBV4-1 with TRBJ2-7. This CDR3 is 15 amino acids long. Germline CDR1 is MGHRA and CDR2 is YSYEKL. CDR3 in amino acids: CASSPRQRGTYEQYF.

V gene TRBV7-9 combines with J gene TRBJ1-5; TCRdb selects TRBD1, and the lack of DNA leaves this call unchecked. CDR1 and CDR2 from the germline V gene are SEHNR and FQNEAQ (reference sequence). The CDR3 contains 17 residues. The CDR3 sequence is CASSPGPKDNIHQPQHF.

V is TRBV5-1 and J is TRBJ1-4. The germline V gene encodes CDR1 SGHRS and CDR2 YFSETQ. The CDR3 runs 15 residues. The CDR3 region is CASSLDAGRNEKLFF.

The chain joins TRBV5-1 to TRBJ2-2; TCRdb's D call, TRBD1, is unchecked because there is no DNA. Germline CDR1 is SGHRS and CDR2 is YFSETQ. The CDR3 runs to 17 residues. Here the CDR3 reads CASSLFIGPGGTGELFF. Filled out from reference TRBV5-1 and TRBJ2-2, the complete variable domain reads KAGVTQTPRYLIKTRGQQVTLSCSPISGHRSVSWYQQTPGQGLQFLFEYFSETQRNKGNFPGRFSGRQFSNSRSEMNVSTLELGDSALYLCASSLFIGPGGTGELFFGEGSRLTVL.

V usage is TRBV6-1 and J usage is TRBJ2-2; TCRdb lists TRBD1, though no DNA is available to test this call. The germline V gene has CDR1 MNHNS and CDR2 SASEGT. This CDR3 is built from 16 residues. The CDR3 reads CASTPRTGLNTGELFF.

The J gene is TRBJ1-3, the V gene TRBV5-1; with no DNA, the TCRdb D assignment of TRBD1 cannot be verified. The CDR3 totals 15 residues. The germline V gene has CDR1 SGHRS and CDR2 YFSETQ. CDR3 region: CASSPRGSSGNTIYF.

V usage is TRBV7-9 and J usage is TRBJ2-7; TCRdb lists TRBD2, though no DNA is available to test this call. CDR1 SEHNR and CDR2 FQNEAQ come from the germline V gene (reference sequence). This CDR3 has 16 residues. This CDR3 is CASSATSVKAGYEQYF. The full variable domain, with the rest looked up from reference TRBV7-9 and TRBJ2-7, is DTGVSQNPRHKITKRGQNVTFRCDPISEHNRLYWYRQTLGQGPEFLTYFQNEAQLEKSRLLSDRFSAERPKGSFSTLEIQRTEQGDSAMYLCASSATSVKAGYEQYFGPGTRLTVT.

V and J are TRBV20-1 and TRBJ2-7; the D gene TCRdb calls, TRBD1, cannot be checked with no DNA. This CDR3 has 14 residues. Germline V lookup: CDR1 DFQATT, CDR2 SNEGSKA (reference sequence). The CDR3 protein is CSAPRGRRSYEQYF.

The J gene is TRBJ1-4, the V gene TRBV20-1; TCRdb's assignment of TRBD1 cannot be checked, as there is no DNA. The germline V gene has CDR1 DFQATT and CDR2 SNEGSKA (reference sequence). This CDR3 region has 12 residues. CDR3 in amino acids: CSASVISRGTFF.

V is TRBV5-1 and J is TRBJ1-3; checking the TCRdb D call of TRBD1 is not possible without DNA. The germline CDR1 and CDR2 sequences are SGHRS and YFSETQ. The CDR3 loop spans 17 amino acids. The CDR3 here is CASSKESDRLFGNTIYF. Supplemented by reference TRBV5-1 and TRBJ1-3, the full variable domain reads KAGVTQTPRYLIKTRGQQVTLSCSPISGHRSVSWYQQTPGQGLQFLFEYFSETQRNKGNFPGRFSGRQFSNSRSEMNVSTLELGDSALYLCASSKESDRLFGNTIYFGEGSWLTVV.

The rearrangement joins TRBV9 to TRBJ2-7; TCRdb indicates TRBD1, and absent DNA this call remains unverified. CDR1 and CDR2 (germline): SGDLS, YYNGEE. CDR3 length equals 12 residues. Here the CDR3 reads CASTEPGTGAYF.

The genes are TRBV20-1 and TRBJ2-5; TCRdb picks TRBD1, but there is no DNA to check that call. There are 16 residues in the CDR3. Looked up from germline, CDR1 is DFQATT and CDR2 is SNEGSKA (reference sequence). Here the CDR3 reads CSARLAGASGVETQYF.

The V call is TRBV21-1, the J call TRBJ1-2; TCRdb's assignment of TRBD1 cannot be checked, as there is no DNA. TRBV21-1 is a listed pseudogene. The CDR3 has 12 residues. The CDR3 sequence is CASSRPGSGYTF.

The genes are TRBV7-8 and TRBJ2-7; with no DNA, the TCRdb D assignment of TRBD1 cannot be verified. In germline, CDR1 is SGHVS, CDR2 FQNEAQ. The CDR3 has 15 residues. The CDR3: CASSLDRLSSYEQYF.

The genes are TRBV12-3 or TRBV12-4 and TRBJ2-2. The CDR3 loop spans 14 amino acids. This CDR3 reads CASSLVTDTGELFF.

The chain is built from TRBV7-3 and TRBJ1-2. The CDR3 contains 13 residues. Per the germline V gene, CDR1 is SGHTA and CDR2 is FQGTGA. CDR3 sequence: CASSLSGSVGYTF.

The chain joins TRBV28 to TRBJ2-5; TCRdb's assignment of TRBD1 cannot be checked, as there is no DNA. CDR3 size: 15 residues. In germline, CDR1 is MDHEN, CDR2 SYDVKM. CDR3 amino acids: CASSLGGNQGETQYF.